The 9 T cell receptor beta chains listed next were all sequenced from one sample in a study of cytomegalovirus exposure and HLA in healthy donors. The study ran its PCR with 60 Vbeta and 13 Jbeta primers. Measured with immunoSEQ multiplex PCR; TCRdb has only the in-frame clones, and not every one. The sample lists around 98,000 clones; roughly 76% were seen once. Sequenced sample: PBMCs. The origin of the receptors is a female donor in good health and CMV-seronegative.

This clone has a handful of counts. The chain couples TRBV19 to TRBJ1-1, with a weak D call TRBD1 (5 bases). CDR1 LNHDA and CDR2 SQIVND come from the germline V gene (reference sequence). The CDR3 length is 15 residues. V gave up 6 bases and J gave up 1 base, with 15 bases separating them. The CDR3 coding sequence is TGTGCCAGTAGAACTCAGGGAAGATCGAACACTGAAGCTTTCTTT. Translating gives CASRTQGRSNTEAFF.

The CDR3 DNA is TGTGCCAGCAGCTTAGTACCCCCCCGGGACAGTTTCCCCTACGAGCAGTACTTC. It codes for CASSLVPPRDSFPYEQYF. This chain links TRBV7-9 with TRBJ2-7, with TRBD1 identical over 7 bases. The CDR3 has 18 amino acids. The germline gives CDR1 SEHNR, CDR2 FQNEAQ (reference sequence). The ends lost 1 base at V and 2 bases at J; junction bases unmatched: 14.

The V gene is TRBV7-6, the J gene TRBJ2-2, with D maybe TRBD2 (5 bases). The germline gives CDR1 SGHVS, CDR2 FNYEAQ. This CDR3 is 13 amino acids long. The germline V and J ends were trimmed by 6 bases and 1 base, with 6 bases remaining between them. CDR3: CASRLVNTGELFF. DNA of the CDR3: TGTGCCAGCAGACTAGTGAACACCGGGGAGCTGTTTTTT.

The rearrangement joins TRBV4-1 to TRBJ1-1; 8 bases fit TRBD1. This CDR3 is 15 amino acids long. V lost 4 bases to trimming and J lost 0 bases; unmatched junction nucleotides: 4. CDR1 MGHRA and CDR2 YSYEKL come from the germline V gene. CDR3 in amino acids: CASSPRQGLNTEAFF. In DNA form, the CDR3 reads TGCGCCAGCAGCCCTCGACAGGGGTTGAACACTGAAGCTTTCTTT.

The sample holds one count of this clone. The rearrangement joins TRBV11-3 to TRBJ2-7; 7 bases map to TRBD1. Germline V gene lookup returns CDR1 SGHNT and CDR2 YENEEA. V lost 2 bases, J lost 6 bases, and 7 bases stayed unmatched. This CDR3 has 14 amino acids. The CDR3 bases are TGTGCCAGCAGCTTAATAACAGGGGTCGGCGAGCAGTACTTC. This codes for CASSLITGVGEQYF.

This chain joins TRBV5-4 and TRBJ2-5; TRBD2 matches 8 bases. The V gene end was trimmed by 0 bases and the J gene end by 4 bases; junction bases not matched to a gene: 2. The length of the CDR3 is 14 residues. The germline V gene has CDR1 SGHNT and CDR2 YYREEE (reference sequence). The CDR3 region is CASSLGSGGETQYF. As DNA, the CDR3 is TGTGCCAGCAGCTTGGGGAGCGGGGGAGAGACCCAGTACTTC.

This clone was observed a handful of times. The V call is TRBV27, the J call TRBJ1-1; D possibly corresponds to TRBD1 (5 bases). Trimming took 10 bases from V and 1 from J, leaving 25 bases between them. The CDR3 length is 17 residues. CDR1 and CDR2 from the germline V gene are MNHEY and SMNVEV (reference sequence). CDR3 DNA sequence: TGTGCCAACAAAAGTTTAGGGTCGGGGGATAAGAACACTGAAGCTTTCTTT. Translated, it gives CANKSLGSGDKNTEAFF.

The chain carries TRBV28 and TRBJ1-2; TRBD1 matches 7 bases. The CDR3 consists of 16 residues. Germline assignment: CDR1 MDHEN and CDR2 SYDVKM. Germline trimming cut 2 bases from V and 0 bases from J; bases unmatched to any gene: 6. The CDR3 DNA reads TGTGCCAGCAGTTTAGGGGGACAGTCCGCTAACTATGGCTACACCTTC. Protein sequence: CASSLGGQSANYGYTF.

V is TRBV7-8 and J is TRBJ2-1, with TRBD2 matching 10 bases. The CDR3 has 18 residues. V shed 2 bases and J 3 bases; nucleotides not matched to a gene: 10. CDR1 and CDR2 (germline): SGHVS, FQNEAQ. CDR3 DNA sequence: TGTGCCAGCAGCTTAAGGGTAGGACGGACTAGCGGCTACAATGAGCAGTTCTTC. It yields the protein CASSLRVGRTSGYNEQFF.